This TCR beta chain was observed in a study of blood T cell repertoires in COVID-19. Across the whole study: The study drew acute and convalescent COVID-19 samples from the United States, Italy and Spain. In each case, the material was cDNA or gDNA derived from T cells, B-cell-depleted T cells, or PBMCs.

Original processing notes: Researchers report that nucleated cell counts were estimated from reference gene primer amplification. Produced via immunoSEQ multiplex PCR; TCRdb's table is partial and in-frame only. V and J calls and clone size come straight from that table; D and trimming were deduced from the DNA. Seen here are around 200,000 clones, around nine tenths observed once, and the top ten hold about 6.2%. The V and J ends lost 8 bases and 5 bases, in that order; junction bases with no gene match: 12. Germline V gene lookup returns CDR1 GTSNPN and CDR2 SVGIG (reference sequence). The CDR3 is made up of 14 amino acids. This clone appeared once.

Sequencing was carried out using peripheral blood. The V and J genes are TRBV30 and TRBJ1-2; 9 nucleotides align to TRBD1. The origin of this receptor is a man between 60 and 75 years old who had recovered from COVID-19. The CDR3: CALGTGNKRYGYTF. DNA of the CDR3: TGTGCCCTCGGGACAGGGAACAAGCGATATGGCTACACCTTC. Based on the CDR3 plus reference TRBV30 and TRBJ1-2, the full variable domain is SQTIHQWPATLVQPVGSPLSLECTVEGTSNPNLYWYRQAAGRGLQLLFYSVGIGQISSEVPQNLSASRPQDRQFILSSKKLLLSDSGFYLCALGTGNKRYGYTFGSGTRLTVV.